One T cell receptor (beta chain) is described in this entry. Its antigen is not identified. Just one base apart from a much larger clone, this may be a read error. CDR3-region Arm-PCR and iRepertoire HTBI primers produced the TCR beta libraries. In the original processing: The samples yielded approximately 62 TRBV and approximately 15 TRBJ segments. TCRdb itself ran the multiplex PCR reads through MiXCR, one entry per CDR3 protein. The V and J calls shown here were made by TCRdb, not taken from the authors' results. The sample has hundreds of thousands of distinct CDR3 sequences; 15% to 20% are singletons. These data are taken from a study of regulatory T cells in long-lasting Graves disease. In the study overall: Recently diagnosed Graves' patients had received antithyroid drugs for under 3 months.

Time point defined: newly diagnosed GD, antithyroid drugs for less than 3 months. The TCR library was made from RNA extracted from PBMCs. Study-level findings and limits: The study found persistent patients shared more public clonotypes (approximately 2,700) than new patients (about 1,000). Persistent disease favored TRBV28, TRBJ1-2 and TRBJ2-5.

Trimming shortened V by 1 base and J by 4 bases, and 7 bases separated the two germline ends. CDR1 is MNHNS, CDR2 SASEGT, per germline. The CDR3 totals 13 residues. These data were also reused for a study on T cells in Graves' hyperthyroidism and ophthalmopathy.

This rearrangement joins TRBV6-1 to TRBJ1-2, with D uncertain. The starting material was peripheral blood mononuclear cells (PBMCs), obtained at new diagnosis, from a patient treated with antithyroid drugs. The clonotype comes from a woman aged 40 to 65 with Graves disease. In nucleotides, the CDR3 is TGTGCCAGCAGTGAAGTGGCAGGCTATGGCTACACCTTC. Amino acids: CASSEVAGYGYTF.